This TCR beta chain originates from a study of blood T cell repertoires in COVID-19. The wider study: The United States, Italy and Spain supplied acute and convalescent COVID-19 samples. Sample material is recorded as cDNA or gDNA derived from T cells, B-cell-depleted T cells, or PBMCs.

Original processing methods: Estimation of nucleated cell counts relied on the amplification of reference gene primers. TCRdb's table, derived via immunoSEQ multiplex PCR, lists solely in-frame clones and lacks some. V and J calls and clone size are copied from that table; D and trimming were computed from the DNA. This table has under 200,000 clones, just under 90% appearing once. Between the trimmed V and J ends, which lost 6 bases and 0 bases, there was a span of 6 bases. CDR3 length equals 14 residues. Germline lookup yields CDR1 MNHEY and CDR2 SMNVEV (reference sequence). Sequenced sample: peripheral blood. This receptor was obtained from a man in his late teens or twenties with active or convalescent COVID-19. The chain is built from TRBV27 and TRBJ1-6; D ambiguous. The CDR3 DNA reads TGTGCCAGCAGAGGGAGCTCCTATAATTCACCCCTCCACTTT. Its translation: CASRGSSYNSPLHF.